These 31 T cell receptor beta chains came from one sample sequenced in a study of radiotherapy plus CTLA-4 blockade in lung cancer. Profiled with immunoSEQ multiplex PCR; TCRdb holds only in-frame clones, not every one. Among tens of thousands of clones listed, approximately 77% were seen once. The source was peripheral blood, collected from a patient treated with radiotherapy plus ipilimumab. The receptors stem from a human donor with non-small cell lung cancer who had a complete response to radiotherapy plus ipilimumab.

The table lists this clone with a few counts. This sequence joins TRBV14 and TRBJ1-2, with 7 bases aligning to TRBD1. Germline assignment: CDR1 SGHDN and CDR2 FVKESK. Germline trimming cut 6 bases from V and 8 bases from J; bases unmatched to any gene: 6. The CDR3 length is 12 residues. The CDR3 region is CASSPDRLGYTF. The CDR3 DNA follows: TGTGCCAGCAGTCCGGACAGGCTCGGCTACACCTTC.

This clone appeared a few times. The rearrangement joins TRBV19 to TRBJ1-2, with D possibly being TRBD1 (5 bases). Trimming cost V 4 bases and J 6 bases, with 15 bases left between them. The germline CDR1 and CDR2 sequences are LNHDA and SQIVND (reference sequence). This CDR3 is built from 14 residues. The CDR3 DNA is TGTGCCAGTAGTAAGACAGCACAATCCGATGGCTACACCTTC. Translation: CASSKTAQSDGYTF. Full variable domain (rest looked up from reference TRBV19 and TRBJ1-2): DGGITQSPKYLFRKEGQNVTLSCEQNLNHDAMYWYRQDPGQGLRLIYYSQIVNDFQKGDIAEGYSVSREKKESFPLTVTSAQKNPTAFYLCASSKTAQSDGYTFGSGTRLTVV.

The chain is built from TRBV5-7 and TRBJ2-1; a possible D gene is TRBD2 (6 bases). TRBV5-7 is noted as an ORF with a role that remains uncertain. This CDR3 spans 13 amino acids. V lost 2 bases and J lost 8, with 11 bases in between. This CDR3 reads CASSFRRGDEQFF. The CDR3 DNA sequence: TGTGCCAGCAGCTTTAGGAGGGGTGATGAGCAGTTCTTC.

The rearrangement joins TRBV7-2 to TRBJ2-1; no definite D call. Trimming cost V 5 bases and J 10 bases, with 15 bases left between them. The CDR3 is made up of 13 amino acids. Germline V lookup: CDR1 SGHTA, CDR2 FQGNSA. The CDR3, as DNA: TGTGCCAGCAGCGCCCGTCTCGAATTAGAGCAGTTCTTC. Protein: CASSARLELEQFF.

The chain links TRBV18 to TRBJ2-1; 8 bases agree with TRBD1. J was trimmed by 5 bases and V by 6 bases; bases with no gene match: 9. CDR1 and CDR2 (germline): KGHSH, LQKENI. CDR3 length: 15 residues. CDR3 coding DNA: TGTGCCAGCTCCCCCGGGACAGGAGACAACAATGAGCAGTTCTTC. Translated, it gives CASSPGTGDNNEQFF.

V and J are TRBV5-1 and TRBJ2-3; 7 bases are shared with TRBD1. Germline CDR1 is SGHRS and CDR2 is YFSETQ. Germline trimming cut 4 bases from V and 2 bases from J; bases unmatched to any gene: 7. CDR3 length: 15 residues. The CDR3 sequence: CASSRTGTATDTQYF. CDR3 DNA: TGCGCCAGCAGCAGGACCGGGACAGCCACAGATACGCAGTATTTT.

The chain uses TRBV28 and TRBJ1-2, with D possibly being TRBD1 (6 bases). Trimming shortened V by 4 bases and J by 6 bases, and 15 bases separated the two germline ends. This CDR3 is built from 14 residues. In germline, CDR1 is MDHEN, CDR2 SYDVKM. DNA of the CDR3: TGTGCCAGCAGTTCTGGGTACAGGGAAAATGGCTACACCTTC. Its translation is CASSSGYRENGYTF.

This clone was detected a few times. The chain recombines TRBV19 with TRBJ1-5, with 10 bases lining up with TRBD1. The V segment lost 9 bases and the J segment 6 bases; nucleotides outside the gene matches: 8. The germline CDR1 and CDR2 sequences are LNHDA and SQIVND (reference sequence). CDR3 length equals 14 residues. This chain's CDR3 is CASRTGGSGQPQHF. The CDR3 nucleotides read TGTGCCAGCAGGACAGGGGGTTCGGGTCAGCCCCAGCATTTT.

The genes are TRBV2 and TRBJ2-5; D is perhaps TRBD1 or TRBD2 (5 bases each). The CDR3 has 13 amino acids. Germline V lookup: CDR1 SNHLY, CDR2 FYNNEI. V was pared by 6 bases and J by 3 bases, with 11 bases between. Here the CDR3 reads CASSRDQKETQYF. The CDR3 region has the DNA TGTGCCAGCAGCAGGGACCAGAAAGAGACCCAGTACTTC.

The chain is built from TRBV4-1 and TRBJ1-2; 7 bases are a match to TRBD1. Germline V gives CDR1 MGHRA, CDR2 YSYEKL. This CDR3 is 16 amino acids long. The V and J ends lost 4 bases and 3 bases, in that order; junction bases with no gene match: 11. The CDR3 spells CASSREDRVGDYGYTF. CDR3 DNA: TGCGCCAGCAGCCGAGAAGACAGGGTAGGGGACTATGGCTACACCTTC.

This chain uses TRBV28 with TRBJ1-2, with D perhaps matching TRBD1 (5 bases). Per the germline V gene, CDR1 is MDHEN and CDR2 is SYDVKM. Trimming left V 4 bases short and J 8 bases short, with 11 bases between. This CDR3 has 12 amino acids. The CDR3 loop reads CASSSGRAGYTF. The CDR3, as DNA: TGTGCCAGCAGTTCGGGACGGGCCGGCTACACCTTC.

This chain uses TRBV9 with TRBJ2-2; 11 bases line up with TRBD1. CDR3 size: 16 residues. The junction had 9 bases not matched to a gene; V was cut back by 4 bases and J by 7 bases. Germline V gene sequence: CDR1 SGDLS, CDR2 YYNGEE. CDR3: CASSKRTGGADGELFF. CDR3 DNA sequence: TGTGCCAGCAGCAAACGGACAGGGGGCGCCGACGGGGAGCTGTTTTTT.

This sequence joins TRBV27 and TRBJ2-1, with 12 positions matching TRBD2. The germline V gene has CDR1 MNHEY and CDR2 SMNVEV (reference sequence). The CDR3 consists of 16 residues. J was trimmed by 8 bases and V by 8 bases; bases with no gene match: 13. Here the CDR3 reads CASRKPGLAGRDEQFF. Here the CDR3 DNA reads TGTGCCAGCCGTAAGCCGGGACTAGCGGGTAGAGATGAGCAGTTCTTC.

V and J are TRBV27 and TRBJ1-5; a weak D match, TRBD1 (6 bases). The CDR3 totals 14 residues. Per the germline V gene, CDR1 is MNHEY and CDR2 is SMNVEV (reference sequence). Trimming shortened V by 6 bases and J by 4 bases, and 13 bases separated the two germline ends. CDR3 sequence (DNA): TGTGCCAGCAGCCCGGGGGGGCGGAATCAGCCCCAGCATTTT. Amino acid sequence: CASSPGGRNQPQHF.

The chain employs TRBV19 and TRBJ2-3; TRBD2 agrees at 10 bases. CDR3 size: 14 residues. From germline, CDR1 is LNHDA and CDR2 SQIVND (reference sequence). Losses at the gene ends were 6 bases for V and 2 bases for J; bases not matched to a gene: 2. The CDR3 protein is CASRGLAPTDTQYF. The DNA for the CDR3 is TGTGCCAGTAGGGGACTAGCGCCCACAGATACGCAGTATTTT.

This rearrangement joins TRBV6-5 to TRBJ2-2, with a weak D call TRBD2 (6 bases). The CDR3 covers 15 residues. The germline CDR1 and CDR2 sequences are MNHEY and SVGAGI. V dropped 5 bases and J dropped 6 bases, with 16 bases sitting between them. The CDR3 DNA sequence: TGTGCCAGCAGTCCCGGTCGTTTAGCGGCCGGGGAGCTGTTTTTT. Translated: CASSPGRLAAGELFF.

The genes are TRBV19 and TRBJ2-6; 9 nucleotides agree with TRBD1. From germline, CDR1 is LNHDA and CDR2 SQIVND (reference sequence). Germline trimming cut 5 bases from V and 5 bases from J; bases unmatched to any gene: 10. The CDR3 runs to 17 residues. The DNA for the CDR3 is TGTGCCAGTAGTTCTTCCGAGGGGACAGGGTGGGCCAACGTCCTGACTTTC. Translated: CASSSSEGTGWANVLTF.

The chain's CDR3 is CASTGADRGDYGYTF. The DNA for the CDR3 is TGTGCCAGCACCGGCGCGGATAGGGGAGACTATGGCTACACCTTC. The chain has TRBV7-9 and TRBJ1-2, with a tentative D call TRBD1 (5 bases). The CDR3 contains 15 residues. CDR1 SEHNR and CDR2 FQNEAQ come from the germline V gene (reference sequence). The V end was cut by 7 bases, the J end by 3 bases, with 18 bases between.

V and J are TRBV2 and TRBJ1-4; D not resolved. Trimming pared 6 bases from V and 8 bases from J, leaving 16 bases between. The germline V gene has CDR1 SNHLY and CDR2 FYNNEI. The length of the CDR3 is 14 residues. The CDR3 here is CASRELTQGEKLFF. In nucleotides, the CDR3 is TGTGCCAGCAGGGAGTTGACCCAAGGGGAAAAACTGTTTTTT.

This clone showed up just once. V and J are TRBV2 and TRBJ2-5, with 10 bases identical to TRBD1. The V segment lost 5 bases and the J segment 6 bases; nucleotides outside the gene matches: 6. The germline gives CDR1 SNHLY, CDR2 FYNNEI. The CDR3 sequence is 14 residues long. CDR3 sequence: CASSTTGGGKTQYF. The CDR3 DNA is TGTGCCAGCAGTACGACAGGGGGCGGGAAGACCCAGTACTTC.

This clone was seen more than once but under ten times. Here the CDR3 DNA reads TGTGCCAGCAGTTTGGCGACAGGGGCACAGCCCCAGCATTTT. This sequence encodes CASSLATGAQPQHF. The rearrangement joins TRBV28 to TRBJ1-5, with 8 bases matching TRBD1. Per the germline V gene, CDR1 is MDHEN and CDR2 is SYDVKM. This CDR3 contains 14 residues. V lost 3 bases and J lost 7; bases outside the gene matches: 5.

The CDR3 bases are TGCGCCAGCAGTGAGACGCAAAACCGGAACCGGGAAAGAACCTCTGATGGCTACACCTTC. Translating gives CASSETQNRNRERTSDGYTF. The V gene is TRBV10-1, the J gene TRBJ1-2, with D uncertain. V shed 2 bases and J shed 6 bases, with 31 bases lying between them. From germline, CDR1 is WNHNN and CDR2 SYGVQD (reference sequence). The CDR3 runs 20 residues.

This chain uses TRBV30 with TRBJ1-5; D call uncertain. Germline CDR1 is GTSNPN and CDR2 is SVGIG (reference sequence). The CDR3 contains 11 residues. Trimming removed 1 base at V and 9 bases at J, with 7 bases between. CDR3 in amino acids: CAWSGRGPQHF. CDR3 sequence (DNA): TGTGCCTGGAGTGGCCGGGGGCCCCAGCATTTT.

This chain uses TRBV5-1 with TRBJ2-2; possibly TRBD1 or TRBD2 for D (5 bases each). V lost 4 bases and J 0 bases, leaving 10 bases between the germline ends. Looked up from germline, CDR1 is SGHRS and CDR2 is YFSETQ. This CDR3 spans 15 amino acids. CDR3 sequence reads: CASSPGPSNTGELFF. The CDR3 coding sequence is TGCGCCAGCAGCCCGGGGCCCTCGAACACCGGGGAGCTGTTTTTT.

The V and J genes are TRBV5-4 and TRBJ2-5, with a weak D call TRBD1 (6 bases). Germline loops: CDR1 SGHNT, CDR2 YYREEE (reference sequence). This CDR3 spans 13 amino acids. V gave up 2 bases and J gave up 11 bases, with 16 bases separating them. The CDR3 DNA follows: TGTGCCAGCAGCTTCAACAGGGAATCCAAGCAGTACTTC. It translates to CASSFNRESKQYF.

This clone was picked up a small number of times. The rearrangement links TRBV27 to TRBJ1-2; TRBD1 might be the D (5 bases). CDR3 size: 15 residues. The V and J ends lost 5 bases and 7 bases respectively, with 20 bases between them. Per the germline V gene, CDR1 is MNHEY and CDR2 is SMNVEV (reference sequence). CDR3 DNA sequence: TGTGCCAGCAGTCCCATTTCGGGGGGGGGTTCTGGCTACACCTTC. Translated: CASSPISGGGSGYTF.

The V and J genes are TRBV30 and TRBJ1-2; D might be TRBD1 (5 bases). From germline, CDR1 is GTSNPN and CDR2 SVGIG (reference sequence). The CDR3 is made up of 12 amino acids. V was trimmed by 7 bases and J by 8 bases, leaving 17 bases between them. CDR3: CASDPGRRGYTF. The CDR3 nucleotides are TGTGCCTCCGACCCAGGGAGAAGGGGCTACACCTTC.

The CDR3 loop reads CASSRLAQETQYF. DNA for the CDR3: TGCGCCAGCAGCCGGCTAGCGCAAGAGACCCAGTACTTC. The chain combines TRBV4-1 with TRBJ2-5, with D possibly being TRBD2 (6 bases). The germline V and J ends were trimmed by 4 bases and 2 bases, with 8 bases remaining between them. The CDR3 sequence is 13 residues long. Looked up from germline, CDR1 is MGHRA and CDR2 is YSYEKL.

The gene calls are TRBV28 and TRBJ1-1; D gene ambiguous. V was shortened by 1 base and J by 4 bases, with 4 bases between the two germline ends. This CDR3 has 12 amino acids. From germline, CDR1 is MDHEN and CDR2 SYDVKM. The CDR3 reads CASSLYATEAFF. CDR3 bases: TGTGCCAGCAGTTTATACGCCACTGAAGCTTTCTTT.

The chain employs TRBV6-6 and TRBJ1-4; D call uncertain. Germline CDR1 is MNHNY and CDR2 is SVGAGI (reference sequence). V shed 4 bases and J shed 8 bases, with 8 bases lying between them. The CDR3 is made up of 12 amino acids. This CDR3 reads CASSSGWEKLFF. CDR3 DNA sequence: TGTGCCAGCAGTTCAGGTTGGGAAAAACTGTTTTTT.

The rearrangement uses TRBV7-9 and TRBJ1-1; D gene ambiguous. CDR1 is SEHNR and CDR2 is FQNEAQ in the germline V gene (reference sequence). There are 14 residues in the CDR3. Trimming shortened V by 3 bases and J by 0 bases, and 8 bases separated the two germline ends. This CDR3 reads CASSLGSMNTEAFF. The CDR3 nucleotides are TGTGCCAGCAGCTTGGGAAGCATGAACACTGAAGCTTTCTTT. The variable domain in full, completed from reference TRBV7-9 and TRBJ1-1, reads DTGVSQNPRHKITKRGQNVTFRCDPISEHNRLYWYRQTLGQGPEFLTYFQNEAQLEKSRLLSDRFSAERPKGSFSTLEIQRTEQGDSAMYLCASSLGSMNTEAFFGQGTRLTVV.